This TCR beta chain derives from a study of T cell clonality in common variable immunodeficiency (dated by TCRdb to 2014 to 2015). The research as a whole found: Healthy controls shared more TCRbeta clones with each other than CVID subjects shared among themselves (p < 0.0001). Correlations between repertoire features and clinical complications were limited by patient heterogeneity within the CVID cohort. Fewer deletions and N-nucleotide insertions were reportedly observed in CVID TCRbeta sequences, and highly modified clones with 13 or more V deletions were reportedly absent from CVID TCRbeta sequences. Increased TCRbeta clonality was found in CVID subjects compared with healthy controls (t-test p = 0.018), with the increase being most characteristic of about a third of subjects. Even though DNA input was the same, control samples had an average of about 80,000 unique sequences each, compared with roughly 30,000 in CVID samples. According to the authors, finding the cause of the higher clonality in CVID would require sequencing the repertoires of T cell subpopulations.

The germline V gene sets CDR1 to MNHNS and CDR2 to SASEGT. Spanning cysteine to phenylalanine, the CDR3 consists of 15 amino acids. The DNA has 36 bases, all within the CDR3, and is read from base 1. The V and J ends are trimmed by 0 bases and 1 base, leaving 9 bases between them. Equivalent amounts of genomic DNA from CVID and control samples were used as sequencing input. For every sample, a 60 bp segment covering the rearranged TCRbeta CDR3 region was amplified and then sequenced. The immunoSEQ assay, a bias-corrected multiplex PCR combined with high-throughput sequencing, was used to amplify TCRbeta. Per the original workflow: Every unique nucleotide sequence counted as a clone and was annotated with V, D and J genes, copy number and frequency. Sequences were labeled productive if in frame, and non-productive if out of frame or containing stop codons. As previously described, clonality was computed from Shannon's entropy. The predicted amino acid sequences of productive clones were used to derive mean CDR3 Kyte-Doolittle hydropathy. Using the R hclust function, scaled V gene usage was clustered hierarchically with Manhattan distance and complete linkage. To assess clone sharing by CDR3 amino acid sequence, 12 repertoires per group were resampled over 100 rounds. The repertoires were screened for approximately 72 published EBV-specific TCRbeta sequences and 200 to 250 published CMV-specific TCRbeta sequences. Two CVID samples that yielded fewer than 10,000 sequences were excluded from the analysis, so around 40 CVID repertoires were retained. TCRdb retrieved this table from immuneACCESS and kept in-frame rearrangements only. Not all clones are present; in checked studies, unresolved V genes account for under half, and no reason is known for the remainder. Clone size and V and J calls were adopted from that table, with D and trimming inferred from the DNA. This sample was tabulated with roughly 30,000 clones, among which there are no singletons. The ten top clones hold 2.5% to 3.5% of the sample.

This clone was counted ten times or more. The target of this receptor is not known. The read finishes 3 residues shy of the CDR3 end, and the germline J gene is used to complete it. CVID was diagnosed by standard criteria: serum IgG, IgA and/or IgM reduced below normal range, plus specific antibody deficiency. There were around 46 subjects in the CVID group (around 15 female and 29 male), ranging in age from roughly 8 to 65 years, with a mean age of approximately 40. Predominantly Caucasian heritage was noted among both the CVID patients and the healthy controls. At the time of study participation, every CVID subject had been on replacement immunoglobulin therapy for at least one year. At the time of blood collection, no CVID subject was ill or was being treated with immunomodulatory or immunosuppressive medication. Heparinized peripheral whole blood samples of about 5 to 8 ml were obtained from each donor. Genomic DNA from adults with common variable immune deficiency (CVID) and from healthy adult controls was used for sequencing of TCRbeta CDR3 repertoires. Diluted blood was density-centrifuged over Hypaque 1077 or Ficoll-Paque to isolate peripheral blood mononuclear cells. Unsorted mononuclear cells served as the source of genomic DNA, which was extracted either by Qiagen column purification or by a centrifugation-based method.

The sequence links TRBV6-1 to TRBJ1-1, with no D gene named confidently. Sequences were obtained from peripheral blood mononuclear cells. This receptor was identified in a human donor with common variable immunodeficiency. The covered CDR3 bases are TGTGCCAGCAGTGAAGCCCCGACACCGAACACTGAA. The translation is CASSEAPTPNTE. The whole CDR3 sequence reads CASSEAPTPNTEAFF.